This TCR beta chain was observed in a study of neurological immune-mediated disorders. Concerning this clonotype: Its antigen is undetermined.

Study results and limitations: TCR clonal expansion peaked in HTLV-1-associated myelopathy patients and was lowest in multiple sclerosis patients.

Germline V gene sequence: CDR1 SGHRS, CDR2 YFSETQ. V gave up 4 bases and J gave up 6 bases; unmatched junction bases: 7. The CDR3 runs to 13 residues. The making of cDNA relied on 5'RACE with 10-nucleotide random UMIs. The output of every sequencing run exceeded 160 million TCR-beta sequences, derived from 15-18 subjects. TCRdb reanalysed the 5' RACE reads using MiXCR and keeps one entry per CDR3 protein. The repertoire holds 50,000 or so distinct CDR3 sequences, with 10% as singletons. The receptor comes from a middle-aged woman with HTLV-1-associated myelopathy (HAM/TSP). The rearrangement uses TRBV5-1 and TRBJ2-7; TRBD2 matches at 7 bases. Input material: PBMCs. The CDR3 loop is CASSSGLGVEQYF. DNA of the CDR3: TGCGCCAGCAGCAGCGGACTAGGGGTCGAGCAGTACTTC.